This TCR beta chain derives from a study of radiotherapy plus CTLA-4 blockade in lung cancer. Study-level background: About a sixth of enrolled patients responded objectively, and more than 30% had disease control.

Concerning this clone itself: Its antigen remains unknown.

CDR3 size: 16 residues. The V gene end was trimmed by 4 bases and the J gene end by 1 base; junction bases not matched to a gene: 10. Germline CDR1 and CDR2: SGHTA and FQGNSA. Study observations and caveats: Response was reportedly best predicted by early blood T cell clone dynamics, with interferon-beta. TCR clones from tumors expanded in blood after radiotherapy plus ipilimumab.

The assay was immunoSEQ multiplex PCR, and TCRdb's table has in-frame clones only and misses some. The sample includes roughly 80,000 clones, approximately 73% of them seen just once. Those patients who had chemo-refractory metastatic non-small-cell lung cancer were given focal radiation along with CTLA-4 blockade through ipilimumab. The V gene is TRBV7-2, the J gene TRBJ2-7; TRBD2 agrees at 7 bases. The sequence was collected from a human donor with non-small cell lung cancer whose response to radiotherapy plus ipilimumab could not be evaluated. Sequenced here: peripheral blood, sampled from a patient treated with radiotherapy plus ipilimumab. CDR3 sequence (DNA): TGTGCCAGCAGCTGGGCGTCGGGGGGAAATTCCTACGAGCAGTACTTC. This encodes CASSWASGGNSYEQYF. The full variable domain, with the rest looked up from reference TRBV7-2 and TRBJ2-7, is GAGVSQSPSNKVTEKGKDVELRCDPISGHTALYWYRQSLGQGLEFLIYFQGNSAPDKSGLPSDRFSAERTGGSVSTLTIQRTQQEDSAVYLCASSWASGGNSYEQYFGPGTRLTVT.